The next 24 T cell receptor beta chains were all read from a single sample in a study of cytomegalovirus exposure and HLA in healthy donors. Amplification used 60 Vbeta primers and 13 Jbeta primers. Measured with immunoSEQ multiplex PCR; TCRdb has only the in-frame clones, and not every one. The sample carries 95,000 to 150,000 clones, around 80% recorded once. The sample was PBMCs. These receptors all stem from a woman aged 18-29 years in good health and CMV-seronegative.

The chain couples TRBV5-1 to TRBJ2-3; possible D gene TRBD2, 6 bases. This CDR3 has 14 residues. V lost 1 base and J 6 bases, leaving 12 bases between the germline ends. Germline V CDR1 and CDR2: SGHRS, YFSETQ. This CDR3 reads CASSLKRAPDTQYF. The DNA of the CDR3 is TGCGCCAGCAGCTTGAAGCGGGCCCCTGATACGCAGTATTTT. Based on the CDR3 plus reference TRBV5-1 and TRBJ2-3, the full variable domain is KAGVTQTPRYLIKTRGQQVTLSCSPISGHRSVSWYQQTPGQGLQFLFEYFSETQRNKGNFPGRFSGRQFSNSRSEMNVSTLELGDSALYLCASSLKRAPDTQYFGPGTRLTVL.

This clone was seen just once. This chain connects TRBV5-5 to TRBJ2-7; 9 bases map to TRBD1. The V and J ends lost 4 bases and 3 bases, in that order; junction bases with no gene match: 11. CDR1 and CDR2 from the germline V gene are SGHKS and YYEKEE (reference sequence). CDR3 length equals 16 residues. The CDR3 spells CASSSITGQGYYEQYF. For the CDR3, the DNA is TGTGCCAGCAGCAGTATTACGGGACAGGGTTACTACGAGCAGTACTTC.

The chain links TRBV6-5 to TRBJ1-2, with 9 bases matching TRBD1. The germline gives CDR1 MNHEY, CDR2 SVGAGI. CDR3 length: 13 amino acids. The ends lost 6 bases at V and 4 bases at J; junction bases unmatched: 3. In nucleotides, the CDR3 is TGTGCCAGCAGCAAGGGACAGGGCTATGGCTACACCTTC. Its protein product is CASSKGQGYGYTF.

This chain links TRBV6-1 with TRBJ1-1; D gene uncertain. The CDR3 consists of 12 residues. Germline values: CDR1 MNHNS, CDR2 SASEGT. V was pared by 1 base and J by 8 bases, with 8 bases between. CDR3 in DNA: TGTGCCAGCAGTGAAGGTGCCAGAGAAGCTTTCTTT. This codes for CASSEGAREAFF.

The CDR3: CASSTVGQAVSNQPQHF. The DNA for the CDR3 is TGTGCCAGTAGTACCGTGGGACAGGCGGTTAGCAATCAGCCCCAGCATTTT. The rearrangement uses TRBV19 and TRBJ1-5, with 8 bases fitting TRBD1. Germline V lookup: CDR1 LNHDA, CDR2 SQIVND (reference sequence). The trim removed 4 bases at V and 0 bases at J, leaving 8 bases unmatched. There are 17 residues in the CDR3.

The chain is built from TRBV7-2 and TRBJ2-4; TRBD2 matches at 14 bases. CDR3 length: 19 residues. The V segment lost 1 base and the J segment 0 bases; nucleotides outside the gene matches: 5. CDR1 is SGHTA and CDR2 is FQGNSA in the germline V gene. The CDR3 reads CASSLEGTSGGVAKNIQYF. The CDR3 bases are TGTGCCAGCAGCTTAGAGGGGACTAGCGGGGGAGTAGCCAAAAACATTCAGTACTTC.

This sequence joins TRBV19 and TRBJ2-5; 10 positions match TRBD1. Matching the DNA end better, TRBJ2-7 makes the J call doubtful. CDR1 and CDR2 from the germline V gene are LNHDA and SQIVND (reference sequence). The CDR3 extends over 14 amino acids. The CDR3 sequence is CASSRPGQGSEQYF. The CDR3 DNA is TGTGCCAGTAGCCGACCGGGACAGGGGTCCGAGCAGTACTTC.

V gene TRBV6-6 combines with J gene TRBJ1-3, with D possibly matching TRBD1 (6 bases). V was trimmed by 6 bases and J by 8 bases, leaving 17 bases between them. Germline V gene lookup returns CDR1 MNHNY and CDR2 SVGAGI (reference sequence). The CDR3 has 14 residues. CDR3 in DNA: TGTGCCAGCAGGAGGGGGGGGATTCGAGACACCATATATTTT. Its translation: CASRRGGIRDTIYF.

The rearrangement joins TRBV6-5 to TRBJ1-5; TRBD1 agrees at 9 bases. V dropped 4 bases and J dropped 6; count of bases not matched to a gene: 10. CDR1 is MNHEY, CDR2 SVGAGI, per germline. The CDR3 totals 16 residues. The CDR3 region has the DNA TGTGCCAGCAGTTCTTTGGACAGGGGAACGGGTCAGCCCCAGCATTTT. Translating gives CASSSLDRGTGQPQHF.

The chain uses TRBV7-7 and TRBJ2-2; D perhaps matches TRBD1 (6 bases). Germline V gene data show CDR1 as SSHAT and CDR2 as FNYEAQ (reference sequence). The V end lost 5 bases, the J end lost 1 base, and 11 bases lay between the germline ends. This CDR3 comprises 15 residues. This CDR3 reads CASSPGTLNTGELFF. As DNA, the CDR3 is TGTGCCAGCAGCCCGGGGACATTGAACACCGGGGAGCTGTTTTTT.

The rearrangement links TRBV7-2 to TRBJ2-1; D gene unclear. CDR3 length: 14 residues. Germline lookup yields CDR1 SGHTA and CDR2 FQGNSA. Trimming cost V 5 bases and J 5 bases, with 13 bases left between them. The DNA for the CDR3 is TGTGCCAGCAGCCCCTACGGAGCCGACAATGAGCAGTTCTTC. Protein: CASSPYGADNEQFF. Full variable domain (outside the CDR3, taken from reference TRBV7-2 and TRBJ2-1): GAGVSQSPSNKVTEKGKDVELRCDPISGHTALYWYRQSLGQGLEFLIYFQGNSAPDKSGLPSDRFSAERTGGSVSTLTIQRTQQEDSAVYLCASSPYGADNEQFFGPGTRLTVL.

V is TRBV10-3 and J is TRBJ2-3, with D tentatively TRBD2 (5 bases). This CDR3 is built from 21 residues. CDR1 ENHRY and CDR2 SYGVKD come from the germline V gene. Deletions cut 2 bases from V and 2 bases from J, with 29 bases between. CDR3 residues: CAISEPGGHTLVPRLTDTQYF. The CDR3 nucleotides read TGTGCCATCAGTGAGCCTGGAGGCCATACACTTGTTCCCCGGCTCACAGATACGCAGTATTTT.

The chain uses TRBV28 and TRBJ2-7; 8 bases line up with TRBD2. Per the germline V gene, CDR1 is MDHEN and CDR2 is SYDVKM. V lost 2 bases, J lost 4 bases, and 4 bases stayed unmatched. The CDR3 consists of 14 residues. DNA for the CDR3: TGTGCCAGCAGTTTAGTCGGGACTAGTTACGAGCAGTACTTC. Encoded protein: CASSLVGTSYEQYF.

CDR3 region: CASSPLGGSDYEQYF. Written as DNA, the CDR3 is TGTGCCAGCAGCCCCCTAGGTGGGTCCGACTACGAGCAGTACTTC. The chain links TRBV11-1 to TRBJ2-5, with no clear D. The J call is doubtful: the DNA matches TRBJ2-7 better. Germline CDR1 reads SGHAT; CDR2 reads FQDESV (reference sequence). The CDR3 extends over 15 amino acids.

This chain joins TRBV4-2 and TRBJ1-2; 8 nucleotides agree with TRBD1. V shed 4 bases and J 10 bases; nucleotides not matched to a gene: 8. There are 13 residues in the CDR3. Germline V CDR1 and CDR2: LGHNA, YNFKEQ. CDR3: CASSPRTGRDYTF. CDR3 bases: TGTGCCAGCAGCCCCAGGACAGGGAGGGACTACACCTTC.

About this clone: The junction departs from germline at one end; a sequencing error may be responsible. Written as DNA, the CDR3 is TGTGCCAGCAGTCACTCCTACGAGCAGTACTTC. Amino acid sequence: CASSHSYEQYF. V is TRBV6-5 and J is TRBJ2-7; D ambiguous. The CDR3 has 11 residues. In germline, CDR1 is MNHEY, CDR2 SVGAGI.

CDR3 loop: CAIRSGGGNEAFF. In DNA, the CDR3 is TGTGCCATCAGATCAGGGGGCGGGAATGAAGCTTTCTTT. The chain joins TRBV10-3 to TRBJ1-1; 8 nucleotides match TRBD1. The germline gives CDR1 ENHRY, CDR2 SYGVKD. The CDR3 totals 13 residues. Trimming at V came to 6 bases and at J to 7 bases, leaving 7 bases not matched to a gene.

The chain uses TRBV7-9 and TRBJ2-1; 10 nucleotides match TRBD2. In germline, CDR1 is SEHNR, CDR2 FQNEAQ (reference sequence). Trimming at V came to 3 bases and at J to 9 bases, leaving 8 bases not matched to a gene. The CDR3 consists of 15 residues. The CDR3 nucleotides are TGTGCCAGCAGCTTCCGAAGCGGGGGGGCGGGTGAGCAGTTCTTC. Encoded protein: CASSFRSGGAGEQFF.

This rearrangement joins TRBV5-6 to TRBJ1-4; D is possibly TRBD1 (5 bases). V was shortened by 4 bases and J by 5 bases, with 15 bases between the two germline ends. The CDR3 covers 15 residues. The germline V gene has CDR1 SGHDT and CDR2 YYEEEE. The CDR3 reads CASSLSQGYNEKLFF. In DNA form, the CDR3 reads TGTGCCAGCAGCCTATCCCAGGGTTACAATGAAAAACTGTTTTTT.

The chain links TRBV28 to TRBJ2-7; D uncertain. CDR1 is MDHEN and CDR2 is SYDVKM in the germline V gene. The CDR3 is 12 residues long. V gave up 9 bases and J gave up 3 bases, with 12 bases separating them. The CDR3 is CASSQNYYEQYF. Here the CDR3 DNA reads TGTGCCAGTAGCCAAAACTACTACGAGCAGTACTTC.

V and J are TRBV2 and TRBJ1-2; tentative D call: TRBD1 (6 bases). There are 14 residues in the CDR3. V lost 7 bases, J lost 4 bases, and 16 bases lay in between. The V gene's germline CDR1 is SNHLY and CDR2 FYNNEI. CDR3 amino acids: CASTQGRGGYGYTF. CDR3 nucleotides: TGTGCCAGCACCCAGGGGAGGGGAGGCTATGGCTACACCTTC.

J is TRBJ1-5 and V is TRBV4-3; 7 bases are shared with TRBD1. The germline V gene has CDR1 LGHNA and CDR2 YSLEER. CDR3 length: 16 amino acids. Unmatched junction bases numbered 4, after V lost 0 bases and J lost 2 bases. The CDR3 loop is CASSQDYRGGNQPQHF. The CDR3 DNA reads as TGCGCCAGCAGCCAAGATTACAGGGGAGGCAATCAGCCCCAGCATTTT.

This clone was seen more than once but under ten times. The chain links TRBV5-1 to TRBJ1-4; tentative D call: TRBD1 (5 bases). Germline V gene data show CDR1 as SGHRS and CDR2 as YFSETQ. Trimming removed 4 bases from V and 3 bases from J, with 16 bases in between. This CDR3 has 16 amino acids. CDR3 DNA sequence: TGCGCCAGCAGCCTAGGATGGGGGGAGGCTAATGAAAAACTGTTTTTT. This encodes CASSLGWGEANEKLFF.

This clone was observed a few times. V is TRBV10-1 and J is TRBJ1-1; the match to TRBD1 covers 9 bases. The length of the CDR3 is 14 residues. V lost 6 bases and J lost 1; bases outside the gene matches: 3. Germline CDR1 reads WNHNN; CDR2 reads SYGVQD (reference sequence). CDR3 sequence: CASSAGQGNTEAFF. The CDR3 DNA reads as TGCGCCAGCAGCGCGGGACAGGGGAACACTGAAGCTTTCTTT.